This T cell receptor (beta chain) was sequenced during a study of T cell changes during pregnancy in multiple sclerosis. The method was immunoSEQ multiplex PCR; TCRdb's version includes in-frame clones alone and lacks a portion of them. This table holds 35,000 to 55,000 clones, 90% found once. The CDR3 totals 17 residues. Germline values: CDR1 SGHAT, CDR2 FQNNGV. V gave up 3 bases and J gave up 3 bases; unmatched junction bases: 8. The V and J genes are TRBV11-2 and TRBJ1-2; 12 bases agree with TRBD1. The clonotype originates from a female donor in good health, enrolled as a control in a pregnancy study. Sequences were derived from peripheral blood, sampled in the second trimester of pregnancy. CDR3: CASSFGTGGPSDYGYTF. The CDR3, as DNA: TGTGCCAGCAGCTTCGGGACAGGGGGCCCCTCGGACTATGGCTACACCTTC.